The 11 T cell receptor beta chains in this list originate from one sample, sequenced in a study of cytomegalovirus exposure and HLA in healthy donors (dated by TCRdb to about 2017). The method was the immunoSEQ multiplex PCR assay. For the multiplex PCR, a mixture combining 60 forward primers for TCR Vbeta segments and 13 reverse primers for TCR Jbeta segments was used. TCRdb's version of the immuneACCESS table is confined to in-frame rearrangements and falls short of the full clone set. An unresolved V gene accounts for under half of the shortfall where checked; the remainder is of unknown origin. This sample holds some 130,000 clones; 63% were observed only once. Over 8% of the sample is held by the ten biggest clonotypes. The sequencing input was PBMCs. The receptors originated from a man aged 35-49 years in good health and CMV-seropositive.

This clone was picked up a small number of times. The chain recombines TRBV7-9 with TRBJ1-1, with TRBD1 identical over 9 bases. This CDR3 contains 15 residues. Per germline, CDR1 SEHNR and CDR2 FQNEAQ (reference sequence). The V segment lost 0 bases and the J segment 1 base; nucleotides outside the gene matches: 0. The CDR3 DNA reads as TGTGCCAGCAGCTTAGCGGGACAGGGGAACACTGAAGCTTTCTTT. Translating it yields CASSLAGQGNTEAFF.

This clone has only one observation. The chain links TRBV5-4 to TRBJ2-7, with 8 bases that match TRBD2. Trimming cost V 4 bases and J 5 bases; bases outside gene matches: 5. Germline V gives CDR1 SGHNT, CDR2 YYREEE (reference sequence). CDR3 size: 13 residues. In nucleotides, the CDR3 is TGTGCCAGCAGCAGGGCACTAGCGGACGAGCAGTACTTC. It yields the protein CASSRALADEQYF.

This clone appeared once. CDR3: CATDDRGNQPQHF. The CDR3 coding sequence is TGTGCCACAGACGACAGGGGGAATCAGCCCCAGCATTTT. J is TRBJ1-5 and V is TRBV15; 9 bases match TRBD1. V was clipped by 9 bases and J by 4 bases; unmatched bases: 4. The CDR3 totals 13 residues. The germline gives CDR1 LNHNV, CDR2 YYDKDF (reference sequence).

This clone occurred a few times. V gene TRBV4-2 combines with J gene TRBJ2-5, with 11 bases matching TRBD2. The length of the CDR3 is 15 residues. Germline CDR1 is LGHNA and CDR2 is YNFKEQ. V trimming: 3 bases; J trimming: 2 bases; junction bases outside the gene matches: 2. Written as DNA, the CDR3 is TGTGCCAGCAGCCAGAGACTAGCGGGACAAGAGACCCAGTACTTC. It specifies CASSQRLAGQETQYF.

This chain uses TRBV27 with TRBJ1-1, with unresolved D. Per germline, CDR1 MNHEY and CDR2 SMNVEV (reference sequence). The V and J ends lost 5 bases and 3 bases respectively, with 16 bases between them. The CDR3 spans 15 residues. The CDR3 DNA follows: TGTGCCAGCAGTAGCGGGCCCTCTTGGGACACTGAAGCTTTCTTT. Its protein is CASSSGPSWDTEAFF.

The chain is built from TRBV5-4 and TRBJ1-2; 10 bases are a match to TRBD1. Trimming at V came to 1 base and at J to 4 bases, leaving 4 bases not matched to a gene. Looked up from germline, CDR1 is SGHNT and CDR2 is YYREEE (reference sequence). This CDR3 has 15 amino acids. CDR3 region: CASSLPDRGSYGYTF. The CDR3 DNA sequence: TGTGCCAGCAGCTTGCCGGACAGGGGGAGCTATGGCTACACCTTC.

The chain combines TRBV5-1 with TRBJ1-1; a possible D gene is TRBD1 (6 bases). The CDR3 runs 15 residues. Between the trimmed V and J ends, which lost 1 base and 2 bases, there was a span of 12 bases. CDR1 and CDR2 from the germline V gene are SGHRS and YFSETQ. CDR3: CASSLSGGPNTEAFF. In DNA, the CDR3 is TGCGCCAGCAGCTTGTCGGGGGGGCCCAACACTGAAGCTTTCTTT.

A single count supports this clone. V and J are TRBV7-2 and TRBJ2-3; D gene uncertain. Germline CDR1 reads SGHTA; CDR2 reads FQGNSA. The V gene lost 5 bases and the J gene lost 2 bases, with 5 bases spanning the gap. This CDR3 has 12 amino acids. For the CDR3, the DNA is TGTGCCAGCAGCCTTCCCACAGATACGCAGTATTTT. It yields the protein CASSLPTDTQYF.

V and J are TRBV7-9 and TRBJ1-2; 11 positions agree with TRBD1. The V gene end was trimmed by 5 bases and the J gene end by 7 bases; junction bases not matched to a gene: 18. Germline V gives CDR1 SEHNR, CDR2 FQNEAQ (reference sequence). The CDR3 is 18 amino acids. DNA of the CDR3: TGTGCCAGCAGCCTAACCCCGGGACAGGGGGGTAATACGGCTGGCTACACCTTC. Encoded protein: CASSLTPGQGGNTAGYTF.

The gene calls are TRBV19 and TRBJ1-3, with 8 bases fitting TRBD1. Germline CDR1 LNHDA, CDR2 SQIVND (reference sequence). The junction had 6 bases not matched to a gene; V was cut back by 8 bases and J by 3 bases. The CDR3 is 14 amino acids. CDR3 DNA sequence: TGTGCCAGTGGACAGGGAGAGAATGGAAACACCATATATTTT. This codes for CASGQGENGNTIYF.

The chain couples TRBV6-4 to TRBJ1-2; D perhaps matches TRBD1 (6 bases). CDR3 length: 15 amino acids. CDR1 MRHNA and CDR2 SNTAGT come from the germline V gene. V lost 2 bases and J lost 3, with 13 bases in between. The CDR3 is CASSDTGQKDYGYTF. The DNA of the CDR3 is TGTGCCAGCAGTGACACCGGACAGAAGGACTATGGCTACACCTTC.